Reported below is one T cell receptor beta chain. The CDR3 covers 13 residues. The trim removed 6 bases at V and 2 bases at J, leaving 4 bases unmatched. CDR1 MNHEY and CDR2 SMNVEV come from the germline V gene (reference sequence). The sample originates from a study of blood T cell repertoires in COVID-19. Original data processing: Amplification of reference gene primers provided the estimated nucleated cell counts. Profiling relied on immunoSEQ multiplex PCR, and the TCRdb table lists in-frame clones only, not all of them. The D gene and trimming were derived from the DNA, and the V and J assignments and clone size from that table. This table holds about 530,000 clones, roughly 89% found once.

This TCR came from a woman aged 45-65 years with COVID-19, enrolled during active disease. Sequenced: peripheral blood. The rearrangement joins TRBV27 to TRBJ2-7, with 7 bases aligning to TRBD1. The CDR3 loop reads CASSQGQTYEQYF. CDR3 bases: TGTGCCAGCAGCCAGGGACAGACCTACGAGCAGTACTTC.